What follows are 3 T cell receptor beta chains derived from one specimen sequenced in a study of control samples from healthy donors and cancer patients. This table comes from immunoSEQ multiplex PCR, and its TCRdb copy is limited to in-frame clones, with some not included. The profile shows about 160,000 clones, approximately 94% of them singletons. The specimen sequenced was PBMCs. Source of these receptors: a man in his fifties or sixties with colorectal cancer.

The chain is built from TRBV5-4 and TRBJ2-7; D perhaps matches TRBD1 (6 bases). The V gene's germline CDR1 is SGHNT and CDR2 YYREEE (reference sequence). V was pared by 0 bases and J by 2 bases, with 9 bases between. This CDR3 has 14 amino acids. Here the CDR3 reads CASSLVDSTYEQYF. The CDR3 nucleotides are TGTGCCAGCAGCTTGGTGGACAGCACCTACGAGCAGTACTTC.

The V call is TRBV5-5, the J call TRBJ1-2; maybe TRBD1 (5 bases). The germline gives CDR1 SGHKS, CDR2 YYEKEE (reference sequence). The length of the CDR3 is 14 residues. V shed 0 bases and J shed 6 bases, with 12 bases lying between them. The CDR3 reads CASSLARGNDGYTF. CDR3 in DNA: TGTGCCAGCAGCTTGGCCCGGGGGAATGATGGCTACACCTTC.

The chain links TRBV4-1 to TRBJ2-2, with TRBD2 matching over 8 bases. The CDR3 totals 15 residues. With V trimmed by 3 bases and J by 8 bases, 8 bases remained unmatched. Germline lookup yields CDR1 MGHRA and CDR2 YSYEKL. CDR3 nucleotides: TGCGCCAGCAGCCATGGCTCCCTAGCGGGTGGGGAGCTGTTTTTT. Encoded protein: CASSHGSLAGGELFF.